This TCR beta chain was profiled in a study of T cell changes during pregnancy in multiple sclerosis (dated by TCRdb to about 2019). A note on the overall study: In women with multiple sclerosis, the researchers looked at how the T cell repertoire shifted as pregnancy progressed.

Points on this clone: Its cognate antigen has yet to be identified. No quality values exist for individual bases; no much larger clone is one base distant.

The receptor library was made with the immunoSEQ multiplex PCR assay. The clones in this table, taken by TCRdb from immuneACCESS, are in-frame only. Not every clone is retained; where verified, under half of the shortfall comes from an unresolved V gene, and the cause of the rest is unknown. This sample has some 100,000 clones in its table, and 85% to 95% of those were observed once. Jointly, the top ten make up more than 0.95% of the sample. From a lookup of the germline V gene, CDR1 and CDR2 are SGDLS and YYNGEE. Taken from cysteine to phenylalanine, the CDR3 has 16 residues. Only CDR3 DNA remains: 48 bases, in frame from the first base. The junction shows trimming of 1 base on V and 1 base on J, plus 13 bases between the germline ends.

This clonotype was obtained from a female donor with multiple sclerosis, enrolled in a pregnancy study. The rearranged segments are TRBV9 and TRBJ2-3, with the identity of the D gene unclear. The sequenced sample was peripheral blood, obtained in the second trimester of pregnancy. The DNA sequence reads TGTGCCAGCAGCGTAAACCAAGGTGGAGGCACAGATACGCAGTATTTT. It codes for CASSVNQGGGTDTQYF. With the portions outside the CDR3 filled from the reference TRBV9 and TRBJ2-3 genes, the complete variable region becomes DSGVTQTPKHLITATGQRVTLRCSPRSGDLSVYWYQQSLDQGLQFLIQYYNGEERAKGNILERFSAQQFPDLHSELNLSSLELGDSALYFCASSVNQGGGTDTQYFGPGTRLTVL.